This TCR beta chain was obtained from a study of T-cell memory formation after mild COVID-19. CDR1 and CDR2 from the germline V gene are SGDLS and YYNGEE. The ends lost 4 bases at V and 2 bases at J; junction bases unmatched: 6. CDR3 length: 16 residues. A few counts support this clonotype. TCRdb re-derived calls from the 5' RACE reads in MiXCR, one entry per CDR3 protein. The table lists about 140,000 distinct CDR3 sequences, 11% to 15% of them singletons. The chain employs TRBV9 and TRBJ2-3, with 11 bases fitting TRBD2. The source material was PBMCs or a T cell subset sorted from them (not recorded which). This clonotype was sampled from an adult woman who had mild COVID-19 (a few samples of this study predate the infection). Cell type and time point are not known. The CDR3 DNA sequence: TGTGCCAGCAGCCCCCATAGCGGGGGGGACACAGATACGCAGTATTTT. Amino acid sequence: CASSPHSGGDTDTQYF.